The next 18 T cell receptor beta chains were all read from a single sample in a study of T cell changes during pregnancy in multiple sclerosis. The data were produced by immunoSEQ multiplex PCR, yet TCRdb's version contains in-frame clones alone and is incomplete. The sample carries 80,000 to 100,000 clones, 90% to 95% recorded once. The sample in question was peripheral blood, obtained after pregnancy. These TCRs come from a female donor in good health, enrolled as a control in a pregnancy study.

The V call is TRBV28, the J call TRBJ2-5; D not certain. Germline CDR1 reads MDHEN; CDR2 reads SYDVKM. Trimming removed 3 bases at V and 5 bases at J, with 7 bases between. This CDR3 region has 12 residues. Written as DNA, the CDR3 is TGTGCCAGCAGTTTGCCCGGGGAGACCCAGTACTTC. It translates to CASSLPGETQYF.

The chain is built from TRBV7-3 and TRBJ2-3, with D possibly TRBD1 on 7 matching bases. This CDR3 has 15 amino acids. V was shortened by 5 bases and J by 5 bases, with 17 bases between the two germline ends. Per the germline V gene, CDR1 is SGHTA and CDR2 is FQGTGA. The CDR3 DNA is TGTGCCAGCAGCCCCAGGGGGGACACGCTAGATACGCAGTATTTT. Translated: CASSPRGDTLDTQYF.

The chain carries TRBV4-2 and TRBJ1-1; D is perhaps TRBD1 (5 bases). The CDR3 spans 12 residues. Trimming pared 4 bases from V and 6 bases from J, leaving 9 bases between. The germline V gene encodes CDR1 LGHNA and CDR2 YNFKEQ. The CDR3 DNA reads TGTGCCAGCAGCCGCCAGGGATCTGAAGCTTTCTTT. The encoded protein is CASSRQGSEAFF.

CDR3 in DNA: TGTGCCAGCAGCGTACCCACGGGACTAAACACCGGGGAGCTGTTTTTT. Translating gives CASSVPTGLNTGELFF. This chain links TRBV11-2 with TRBJ2-2; 7 nucleotides line up with TRBD2. Germline values: CDR1 SGHAT, CDR2 FQNNGV. J was trimmed by 2 bases and V by 5 bases; bases with no gene match: 8. The CDR3 totals 16 residues.

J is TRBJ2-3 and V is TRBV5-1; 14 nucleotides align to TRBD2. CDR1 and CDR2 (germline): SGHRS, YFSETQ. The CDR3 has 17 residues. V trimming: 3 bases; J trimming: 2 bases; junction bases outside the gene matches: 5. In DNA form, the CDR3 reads TGCGCCAGCAGCTACGGGACTAGCGGGGGTCCCACAGATACGCAGTATTTT. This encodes CASSYGTSGGPTDTQYF.

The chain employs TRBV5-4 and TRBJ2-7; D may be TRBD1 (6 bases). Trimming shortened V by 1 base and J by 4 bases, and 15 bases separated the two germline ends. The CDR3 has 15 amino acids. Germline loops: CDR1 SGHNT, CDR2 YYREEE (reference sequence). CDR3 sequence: CASSLSVGTPYEQYF. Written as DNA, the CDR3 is TGTGCCAGCAGCTTGTCCGTCGGGACACCATACGAGCAGTACTTC.

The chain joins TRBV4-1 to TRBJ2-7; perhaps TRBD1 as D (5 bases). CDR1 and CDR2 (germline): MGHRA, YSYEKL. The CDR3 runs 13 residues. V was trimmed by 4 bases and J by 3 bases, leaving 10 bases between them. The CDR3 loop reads CASSPPGLYEQYF. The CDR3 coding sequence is TGCGCCAGCAGCCCACCAGGGCTCTACGAGCAGTACTTC.

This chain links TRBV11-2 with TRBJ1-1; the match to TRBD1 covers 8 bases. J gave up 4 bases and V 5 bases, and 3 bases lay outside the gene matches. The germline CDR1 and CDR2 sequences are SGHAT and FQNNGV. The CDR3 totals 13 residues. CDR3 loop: CASSDDRGTEAFF. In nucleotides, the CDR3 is TGTGCCAGCAGCGACGACAGGGGCACTGAAGCTTTCTTT.

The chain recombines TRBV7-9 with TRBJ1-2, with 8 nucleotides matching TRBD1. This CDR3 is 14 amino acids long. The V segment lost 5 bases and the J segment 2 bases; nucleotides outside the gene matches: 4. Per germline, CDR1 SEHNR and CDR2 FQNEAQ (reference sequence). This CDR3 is CASSRRDRNYGYTF. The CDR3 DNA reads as TGTGCCAGCAGCCGCCGGGACAGGAACTATGGCTACACCTTC. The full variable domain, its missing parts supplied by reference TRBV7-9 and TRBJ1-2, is DTGVSQNPRHKITKRGQNVTFRCDPISEHNRLYWYRQTLGQGPEFLTYFQNEAQLEKSRLLSDRFSAERPKGSFSTLEIQRTEQGDSAMYLCASSRRDRNYGYTFGSGTRLTVV.

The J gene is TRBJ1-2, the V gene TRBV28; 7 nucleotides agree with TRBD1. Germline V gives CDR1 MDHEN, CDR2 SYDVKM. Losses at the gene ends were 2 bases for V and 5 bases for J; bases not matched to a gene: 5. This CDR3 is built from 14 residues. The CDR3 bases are TGTGCCAGCAGTTTAGGGACAGACCTATATGGCTACACCTTC. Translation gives CASSLGTDLYGYTF.

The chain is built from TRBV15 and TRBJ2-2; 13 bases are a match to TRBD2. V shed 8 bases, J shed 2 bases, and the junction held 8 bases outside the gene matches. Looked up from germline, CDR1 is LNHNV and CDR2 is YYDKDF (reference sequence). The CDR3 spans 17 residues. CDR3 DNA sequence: TGTGCCACCCAACGGACTAGCGGGGGTTTCAACACCGGGGAGCTGTTTTTT. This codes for CATQRTSGGFNTGELFF.

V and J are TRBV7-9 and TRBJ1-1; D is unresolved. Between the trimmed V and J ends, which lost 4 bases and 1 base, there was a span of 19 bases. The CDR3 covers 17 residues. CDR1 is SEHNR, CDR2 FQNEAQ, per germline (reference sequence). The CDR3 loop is CASSYFSIGTSNTEAFF. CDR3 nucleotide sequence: TGTGCCAGCAGCTACTTTAGCATTGGCACATCGAACACTGAAGCTTTCTTT. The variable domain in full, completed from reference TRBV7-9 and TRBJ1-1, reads DTGVSQNPRHKITKRGQNVTFRCDPISEHNRLYWYRQTLGQGPEFLTYFQNEAQLEKSRLLSDRFSAERPKGSFSTLEIQRTEQGDSAMYLCASSYFSIGTSNTEAFFGQGTRLTVV.

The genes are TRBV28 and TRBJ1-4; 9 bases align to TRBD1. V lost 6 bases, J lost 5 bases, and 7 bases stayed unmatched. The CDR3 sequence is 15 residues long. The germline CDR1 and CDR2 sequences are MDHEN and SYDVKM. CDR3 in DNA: TGTGCCAGCAGGCCCTCCGGGACAGGGAATGAAAAACTGTTTTTT. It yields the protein CASRPSGTGNEKLFF.

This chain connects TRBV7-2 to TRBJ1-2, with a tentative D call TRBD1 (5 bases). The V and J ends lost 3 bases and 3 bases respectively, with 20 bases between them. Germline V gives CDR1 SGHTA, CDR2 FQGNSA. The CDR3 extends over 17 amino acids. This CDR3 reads CASSFGGALITDYGYTF. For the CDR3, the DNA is TGTGCCAGCAGCTTCGGAGGGGCGCTTATCACGGACTATGGCTACACCTTC.

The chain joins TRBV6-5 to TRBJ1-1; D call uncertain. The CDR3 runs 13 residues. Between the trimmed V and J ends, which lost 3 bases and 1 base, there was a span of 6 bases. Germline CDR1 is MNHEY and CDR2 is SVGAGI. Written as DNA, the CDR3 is TGTGCCAGCAGTTATAGAAGGAACACTGAAGCTTTCTTT. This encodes CASSYRRNTEAFF.

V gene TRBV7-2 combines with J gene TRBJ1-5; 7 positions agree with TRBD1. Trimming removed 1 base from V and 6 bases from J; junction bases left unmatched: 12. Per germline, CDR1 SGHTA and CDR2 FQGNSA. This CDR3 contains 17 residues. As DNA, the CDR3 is TGTGCCAGCAGCTTAGAAGGGGGCCCAGGTTCTATTCAGCCCCAGCATTTT. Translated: CASSLEGGPGSIQPQHF.

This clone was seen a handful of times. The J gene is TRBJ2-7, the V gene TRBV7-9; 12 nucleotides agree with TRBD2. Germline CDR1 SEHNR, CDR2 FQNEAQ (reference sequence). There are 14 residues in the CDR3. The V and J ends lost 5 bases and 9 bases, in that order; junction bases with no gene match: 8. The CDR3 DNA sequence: TGTGCCAGCAGCCCCCCTAGCGGGGGGGCCTCGCAGTACTTC. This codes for CASSPPSGGASQYF.

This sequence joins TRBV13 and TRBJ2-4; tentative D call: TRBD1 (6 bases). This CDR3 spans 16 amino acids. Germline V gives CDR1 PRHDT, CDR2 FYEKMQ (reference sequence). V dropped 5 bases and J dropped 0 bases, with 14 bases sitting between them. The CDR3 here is CASSLLGGSAKNIQYF. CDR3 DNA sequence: TGTGCCAGCAGCCTCCTTGGGGGCTCAGCCAAAAACATTCAGTACTTC.